This entry concerns a single T cell receptor beta chain. Its antigen is still unknown. The input lacks base qualities; no much larger clone sits a single base away. The data originate from a study of OX40 agonist ivuxolimab in advanced cancers. Some background on the complete study: The costimulatory receptor OX40 (CD134) was targeted by ivuxolimab, a fully human IgG2 agonistic monoclonal antibody. Intravenous ivuxolimab was administered to patients every 2 weeks at six dose levels: 0.01, 0.1, 0.3, 1.5, 3 and 10 mg/kg. Of the roughly 52 dose-escalation patients, hepatocellular carcinoma was present in about 20, melanoma in roughly 15, renal cell carcinoma in 9 and head and neck cancer in 9. In the dose-escalation cohort, approximately 83% of patients were male, and the mean age was 60 years with a range of about 20 to 80. Prior anti-PD-1, anti-PD-L1 or anti-CTLA-4 therapy was permitted, and 40% of dose-escalation patients had received checkpoint inhibitors. Partial responses occurred in three dose-escalation patients: two with cutaneous melanoma and one with hepatocellular carcinoma. The purpose of peripheral TCRbeta sequencing was to test whether ivuxolimab changed TCR sequence diversity and led to clonal T-cell expansion. The paper describes the monotherapy dose-escalation part (N ≈ 52 patients) of the phase I trial of ivuxolimab.

Patients with a history of autoimmune disease or receiving systemic immunosuppression were excluded from the trial. In every dose cohort, peripheral blood was drawn for TCR sequencing at baseline, cycle 4 day 1, and cycle 7 day 1. The samples were drawn from a first-in-human, open-label, multicenter phase I dose-escalation trial of ivuxolimab. Adults with locally advanced or metastatic head and neck squamous cell, hepatocellular, melanoma or renal cell carcinoma were enrolled in the trial. CD4+ and CD8+ T cells were sorted separately from peripheral blood before TCR sequencing. To sequence the TCRbeta CDR3 region, genomic DNA was isolated from the sorted cells. The immunoSEQ Assay was used to sequence the TCRbeta CDR3 regions. TCRdb limited this immuneACCESS table to in-frame rearrangements with V and J called. A share of clones is missing; checked studies link under half to unresolved V genes, and the rest is unexplained. For this sample the table gives 3,700 or so clones, of which 70% to 75% were detected only once. The ten largest make up approximately 85% of the sample.

Relative to germline, V is 4 bases shorter and J is 2 bases shorter, with 18 bases between their ends. For CDR1 and CDR2, the germline V gene lists SGHTA and FQGNSA. The CDR3 measures 16 amino acids from cysteine to phenylalanine. The read is trimmed to its CDR3 DNA, 48 bases read in frame from base 1. What the research found in general, with its limitations: At doses of 0.1 to 3.0 mg/kg, clonal expansion of both CD4+ and CD8+ blood T cells was observed from baseline to week 6. After ivuxolimab, more expanded clones were found on average in CD8+ T cells than in CD4+ T cells. The antigen specificity of the peripheral T cells that underwent clonal expansion was not determined. Partial responders in the 0.1-3.0 mg/kg groups had among the lowest normalized peripheral clonal expansion, especially among CD8+ T cells. Low levels of normalized T-cell clonal expansion were also shown by some nonresponding patients.

This receptor was identified in an adult with an advanced solid tumor such as melanoma, head and neck, liver or kidney cancer. This chain is built from TRBV7-2 and TRBJ2-7, and perhaps TRBD1 as D gene, on 6 matching bases. Sequencing was performed on CD4+ or CD8+ T cells sorted from blood, taken in a trial of the OX40 agonist ivuxolimab. The CDR3 is CASSSSYARGAYEQYF. The nucleotides are TGTGCCAGCAGCTCCAGTTATGCCAGGGGCGCCTACGAGCAGTACTTC.